This TCR beta chain originates from a study of molecular identifiers for immune sequencing clone quantification. Researchers sorted naive CD8 T cells as cells that were CD8+CD4-CCR7+CD45RA+. This clonotype was counted at least ten times. TCRdb re-called the PCR reads with MiXCR, one entry per CDR3 protein. The table lists some 91,000 distinct CDR3 sequences, approximately 24% of them singletons. This receptor was identified in a human donor in good health. Some libraries in this study had Jurkat cell RNA spiked in. The sequenced material came from naive CD8+ T cells from blood, with Jurkat cell RNA spiked in. Subset denoted: FACS-sorted CD8+CD4-CCR7+CD45RA+ naive T cells.

CDR3 sequence reads: CASSLEAGNSPLHF. The CDR3 coding sequence is TGTGCCAGCAGCTTAGAGGCGGGGAATTCACCCCTCCACTTT. The rearrangement uses TRBV11-2 and TRBJ1-6; D unclear. The CDR3 is made up of 14 amino acids. The germline V gene encodes CDR1 SGHAT and CDR2 FQNNGV. Trimming removed 0 bases at V and 7 bases at J, with 7 bases between.